What follows describes a single TCR beta chain. The germline V gene has CDR1 MNHEY and CDR2 SVGEGT. The V and J ends lost 2 bases and 4 bases, in that order; junction bases with no gene match: 6. The CDR3 length is 16 residues. Sequenced by immunoSEQ multiplex PCR; TCRdb stores in-frame clones only, minus some. The top ten hold 8.5% to 10% of the sample, which has about 260,000 clones, around nine tenths seen once. This sample was taken from a study of blood T cell repertoires in COVID-19. Study-level information: Acute-phase and convalescent COVID-19 samples originated in the United States, Italy and Spain. The cDNA or gDNA used as material had been derived from T cells, B-cell-depleted T cells, or PBMCs.

Sequencing input: peripheral blood. The rearrangement uses TRBV6-2 or TRBV6-3 and TRBJ2-2; 8 positions match TRBD2. The sequence derives from a man between 40 and 49 years old who had recovered from COVID-19. DNA of the CDR3: TGTGCCAGCAGTTACACCCGGGGGGGAATCACCGGGGAGCTGTTTTTT. Encoded protein: CASSYTRGGITGELFF.